The text below deals with one T cell receptor (beta chain). Adults between about 18 and 95 years of age took part from approximately 24 US areas. This specimen belongs to a study of blood T cell repertoires in COVID-19. Study at large: Donors in the United States, Italy and Spain gave samples during acute or convalescent COVID-19.

Sequencing used immunoSEQ multiplex PCR; TCRdb keeps in-frame clones, though not all of them. The sample includes 200,000 to 250,000 clones, around 91% of them seen just once. Germline V gene data show CDR1 as SGHRS and CDR2 as YFSETQ. J gave up 3 bases and V 2 bases, and 6 bases lay outside the gene matches. This CDR3 has 15 amino acids. The material sequenced was PBMCs or T cells enriched from blood (not recorded which). The chain links TRBV5-1 to TRBJ2-7; 9 bases agree with TRBD1. This TCR was recovered from a woman aged 18-29 years in a cohort exposed to, infected with or recovered from COVID-19 (not recorded which). CDR3 in amino acids: CASSFTPGQGYEQYF. The CDR3 coding sequence is TGCGCCAGCAGCTTCACCCCGGGACAGGGCTACGAGCAGTACTTC.